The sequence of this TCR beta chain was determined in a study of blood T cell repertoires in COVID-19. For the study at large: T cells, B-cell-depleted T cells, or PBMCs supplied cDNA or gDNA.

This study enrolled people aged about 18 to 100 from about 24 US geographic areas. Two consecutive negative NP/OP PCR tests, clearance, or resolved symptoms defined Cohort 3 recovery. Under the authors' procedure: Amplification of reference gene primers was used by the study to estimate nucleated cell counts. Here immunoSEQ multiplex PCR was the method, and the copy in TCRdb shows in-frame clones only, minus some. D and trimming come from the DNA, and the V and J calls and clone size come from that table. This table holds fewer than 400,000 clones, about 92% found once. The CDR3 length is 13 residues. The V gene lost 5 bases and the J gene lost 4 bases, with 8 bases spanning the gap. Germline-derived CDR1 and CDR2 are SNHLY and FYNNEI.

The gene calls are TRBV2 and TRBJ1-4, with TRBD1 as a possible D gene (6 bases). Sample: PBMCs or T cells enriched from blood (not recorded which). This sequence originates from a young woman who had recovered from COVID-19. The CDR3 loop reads CASSRDINEKLFF. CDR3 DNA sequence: TGTGCCAGCAGTCGGGACATTAATGAAAAACTGTTTTTT.